The clone carrying this T cell receptor beta chain has only a few counts. How the authors handled the data: Because ImmunoSEQ provided only junction sequences with no quality scores, the filtering differed. The data were produced by immunoSEQ multiplex PCR, yet TCRdb's version contains in-frame clones alone and is incomplete. From that table come the V and J calls and clone size; the DNA was used to work out D and trimming. The data hold approximately 2.5 million clones, with approximately 94% observed a single time. Among the donors, all were Caucasian adults who lived in Nashville, Tennessee. This CDR3 contains 11 residues. V was clipped by 11 bases and J by 1 base, with 8 bases between them. Looked up from germline, CDR1 is MDHEN and CDR2 is SYDVKM. The source of the sample is a study of shared clonotypes between healthy human individuals. Study overall: Each donor contributed plates that comprised three CD4 naive, three CD4 memory, two CD8 naive and one CD8 memory.

This chain connects TRBV28 to TRBJ1-1; D is undetermined. The sequence came from a man between 18 and 29 years old in good health. Some clones in this sample may be carry-over from other donors' samples. Sequenced input: naive CD4+ T cells from PBMCs. Subset specified: CD45RA+ positively selected. The DNA of the CDR3 is TGTGCCGGACGGAGGAACACTGAAGCTTTCTTT. As protein: CAGRRNTEAFF.